This T cell receptor (beta chain) was captured in a study of beta chain features in type 1 diabetes. Overall study context: The study found patients and healthy donors alike in age, gender and cell yields. General study results and limits: Highly expressing activated T cells could be over-counted with a cDNA template. Sampled from patients, naive, central memory and Treg TCRB repertoires appeared more similar than those sampled from healthy donors. TCRB CDR3s were moderately but significantly shorter in Type 1 diabetes patients in all four CD4+ subsets.

V was clipped by 4 bases and J by 8 bases, with 21 bases between them. Germline-derived CDR1 and CDR2 are ENHRY and SYGVKD. This CDR3 contains 16 residues. In the case of this clone: The antigen is not known.

What was sequenced were expressed TCRB transcripts, since all of the isolated RNA had been reverse transcribed. TCRdb keeps only in-frame clones here, not all; method: immunoSEQ multiplex PCR. The sample lists 130,000 to 150,000 clones; about 13% were seen once. This chain links TRBV10-3 with TRBJ2-1; tentative D call: TRBD1 (6 bases). The sample taken for sequencing was central memory CD4+ T cells from blood. The origin of this receptor is a man aged 18 to 30 with type 1 diabetes. The DNA for the CDR3 is TGTGCCATCAGTGGTGGGTCGGCAGGGGAATACGATGAGCAGTTCTTC. Encoded protein: CAISGGSAGEYDEQFF.